This T cell receptor beta chain is drawn from a study of regulatory dendritic cells for organ transplantation. Findings and caveats of the study: Memory CD8+ clonal expansion seemed more limited with regulatory than mature dendritic cells. Between individuals, the alloreactive memory CD8+ T cell pool differed considerably.

Trimming left V 8 bases short and J 0 bases short, with 11 bases between. This CDR3 comprises 14 residues. Per germline, CDR1 MNHNS and CDR2 SASEGT. FACS sorted CD4+ or CD8+ T cells into CD45RA+ naive and CD45RO+ memory. On this clone: As yet, its antigen is unknown.

Here immunoSEQ multiplex PCR was the method, and the copy in TCRdb shows in-frame clones only, minus some. The sample contains fewer than 40,000 clones, 85% to 90% of which appear only once. This sequence originates from a human donor in good health. Sequencing was carried out using naive CD4+ T cells from blood. The subset was: CD45RA+ naive T cells. The chain combines TRBV6-1 with TRBJ1-3; unclear D gene. In DNA, the CDR3 is TGTGCCAGCGACTTTTGGAGCTCTGGAAACACCATATATTTT. Its protein is CASDFWSSGNTIYF.